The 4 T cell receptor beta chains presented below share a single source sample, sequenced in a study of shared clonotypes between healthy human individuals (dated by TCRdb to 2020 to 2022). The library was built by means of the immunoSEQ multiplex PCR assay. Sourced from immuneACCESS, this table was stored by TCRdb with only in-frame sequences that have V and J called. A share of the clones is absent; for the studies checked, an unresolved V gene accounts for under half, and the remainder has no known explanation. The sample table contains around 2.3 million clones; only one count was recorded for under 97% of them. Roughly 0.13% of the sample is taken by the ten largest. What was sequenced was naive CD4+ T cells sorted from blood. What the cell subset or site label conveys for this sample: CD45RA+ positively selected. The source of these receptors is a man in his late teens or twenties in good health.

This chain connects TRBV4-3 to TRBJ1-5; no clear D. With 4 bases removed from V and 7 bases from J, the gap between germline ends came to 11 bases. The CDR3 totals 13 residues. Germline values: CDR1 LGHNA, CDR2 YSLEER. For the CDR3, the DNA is TGCGCCAGCAGCCGGGAAACAGACCAGCCCCAGCATTTT. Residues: CASSRETDQPQHF.

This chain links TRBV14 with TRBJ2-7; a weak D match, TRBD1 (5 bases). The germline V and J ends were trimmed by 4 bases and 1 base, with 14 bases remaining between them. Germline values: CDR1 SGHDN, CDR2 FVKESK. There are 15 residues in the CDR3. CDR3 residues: CASSRRGSGSYEQYF. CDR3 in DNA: TGTGCCAGCAGCCGTAGGGGTTCGGGTTCCTACGAGCAGTACTTC. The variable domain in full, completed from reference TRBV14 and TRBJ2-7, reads EAGVTQFPSHSVIEKGQTVTLRCDPISGHDNLYWYRRVMGKEIKFLLHFVKESKQDESGMPNNRFLAERTGGTYSTLKVQPAELEDSGVYFCASSRRGSGSYEQYFGPGTRLTVT.

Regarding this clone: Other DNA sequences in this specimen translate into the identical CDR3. The DNA for the CDR3 is TGTGCCAGCGGCCGGGAGACCCAGTACTTC. Translation gives CASGRETQYF. This chain joins TRBV6-5 and TRBJ2-5; D gene ambiguous. The CDR3 length is 10 residues. Germline CDR1 MNHEY, CDR2 SVGAGI. V was trimmed by 8 bases and J by 5 bases, leaving 6 bases between them.

As DNA, the CDR3 is TGTGCCAGCAGTCGACCTTCTAGCGGGACCGGGGAGCTGTTTTTT. Translated, it gives CASSRPSSGTGELFF. The chain joins TRBV2 to TRBJ2-2; TRBD2 aligns across 8 bases. The germline V gene has CDR1 SNHLY and CDR2 FYNNEI. Losses at the gene ends were 5 bases for V and 5 bases for J; bases not matched to a gene: 7. The CDR3 has 15 residues.